The entry below gives a single T cell receptor (beta chain) sequence along with its context. As yet, its antigen is unknown. The data are from a study of shared clonotypes between healthy human individuals. General study results and limits: Generally, estimated richness proved larger in naive subsets than it did in memory subsets. Generation of non-shared clonotypes was less probable than generation of clonotypes shared by all four donors. The study found approximately 5% of naive CD4 clonotypes shared across four donors.

This table comes from immunoSEQ multiplex PCR, and its TCRdb copy is limited to in-frame clones, with some not included. The sample contains 2 million to 3 million clones, roughly nine tenths of which appear only once. CD4+ cells underwent separation, giving CD45RA+ naive and CD45RA-negative memory subsets. The CDR3 length is 12 residues. V lost 1 base and J lost 4, with 7 bases in between. Per germline, CDR1 GTSNPN and CDR2 SVGIG (reference sequence). The chain couples TRBV30 to TRBJ1-2, with no clear D. Sequencing was carried out using naive CD4+ T cells sorted from blood. Subset reported: CD45RA+ positively selected. The sequence came from a man between 18 and 35 years old in good health. The CDR3 DNA reads as TGTGCCTGGAGTGGGGCTCGCTATGGCTACACCTTC. Its translation is CAWSGARYGYTF. The entire variable domain, with the rest obtained from reference TRBV30 and TRBJ1-2, is as follows: SQTIHQWPATLVQPVGSPLSLECTVEGTSNPNLYWYRQAAGRGLQLLFYSVGIGQISSEVPQNLSASRPQDRQFILSSKKLLLSDSGFYLCAWSGARYGYTFGSGTRLTVV.